This TCR beta chain stems from a study of post-analysis software for immune sequencing data. Study background: Recorded disease courses covered relapsing-remitting, secondary progressive and progressive-relapsing multiple sclerosis. Some patients had no subtype annotation.

General study findings and limits: Among four or five TRBV segments more frequent in patients than controls were TRBV5-6, TRBV5-1 and TRBV20-1. Controls had significantly higher normalized Chao1 diversity than multiple sclerosis patients.

Concerning this clonotype: Its antigen remains unknown.

Carried by the TCR beta cDNA libraries were unique molecular identifiers. TCRdb passed the PCR reads through MiXCR, listing each CDR3 protein once. The sample records hundreds of thousands of distinct CDR3 sequences, around 27% being singletons. Germline V gene sequence: CDR1 SGHDT, CDR2 YYEEEE. Trimming removed 6 bases from V and 2 bases from J; junction bases left unmatched: 9. CDR3 length: 15 amino acids. The V and J genes are TRBV5-6 and TRBJ2-3; 7 bases are shared with TRBD2. The specimen was blood. The TCR comes from a girl between 10 and 17 years old with multiple sclerosis. CDR3 sequence (DNA): TGTGCCAGCACCTCAGTAGGACTAGTCACAGATACGCAGTATTTT. It codes for CASTSVGLVTDTQYF.